This TCR beta chain was recorded in a study of blood T cell repertoires in COVID-19. Assay used: immunoSEQ multiplex PCR; TCRdb lists only in-frame clones, some missing. This sample has approximately 330,000 clones, with roughly 89% found just once. Per the germline V gene, CDR1 is KGHDR and CDR2 is SFDVKD. The CDR3 extends over 16 amino acids. After removal of 0 bases from V and 6 bases from J, the junction contained 6 bases not matched to a gene. Sequenced input: peripheral blood. The J gene is TRBJ2-5, the V gene TRBV24-1; the match to TRBD1 covers 10 bases. The clonotype was recovered from a man aged 30-40 years with COVID-19, enrolled during active disease. The CDR3 here is CATSDLRQGAPQTQYF. In nucleotides, the CDR3 is TGTGCCACCAGTGATTTGCGACAGGGGGCCCCCCAGACCCAGTACTTC.